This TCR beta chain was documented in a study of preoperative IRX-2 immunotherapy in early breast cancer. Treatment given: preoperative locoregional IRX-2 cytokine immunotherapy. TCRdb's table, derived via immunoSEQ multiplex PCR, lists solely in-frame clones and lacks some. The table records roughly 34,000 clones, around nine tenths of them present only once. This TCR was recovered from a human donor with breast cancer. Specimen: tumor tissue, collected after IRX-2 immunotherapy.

The CDR3 sequence is CASSPPASGGNEQFF. In DNA form, the CDR3 reads TGTGCCAGCTCACCACCAGCTAGCGGGGGCAATGAGCAGTTCTTC. The rearrangement joins TRBV18 to TRBJ2-1; TRBD2 matches at 10 bases. This CDR3 spans 15 amino acids. V lost 0 bases to trimming and J lost 6 bases; unmatched junction nucleotides: 2. Germline loops: CDR1 KGHSH, CDR2 LQKENI.